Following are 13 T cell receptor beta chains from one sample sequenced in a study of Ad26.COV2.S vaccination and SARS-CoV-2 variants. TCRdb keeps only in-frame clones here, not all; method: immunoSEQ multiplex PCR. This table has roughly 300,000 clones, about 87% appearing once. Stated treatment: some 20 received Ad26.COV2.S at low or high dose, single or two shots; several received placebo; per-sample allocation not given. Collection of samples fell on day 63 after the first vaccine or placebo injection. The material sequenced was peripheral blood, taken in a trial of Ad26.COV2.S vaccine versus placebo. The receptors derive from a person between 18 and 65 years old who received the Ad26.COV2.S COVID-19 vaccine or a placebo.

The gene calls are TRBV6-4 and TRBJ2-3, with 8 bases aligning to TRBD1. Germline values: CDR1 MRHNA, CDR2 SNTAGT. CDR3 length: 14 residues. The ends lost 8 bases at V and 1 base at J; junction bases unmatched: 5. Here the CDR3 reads CASATGAGTDTQYF. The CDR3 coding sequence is TGTGCCAGCGCGACAGGGGCAGGCACAGATACGCAGTATTTT.

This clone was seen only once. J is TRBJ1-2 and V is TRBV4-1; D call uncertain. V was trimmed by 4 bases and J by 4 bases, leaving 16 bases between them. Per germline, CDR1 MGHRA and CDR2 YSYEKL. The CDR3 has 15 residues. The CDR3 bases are TGCGCCAGCAGCCCCCTCCCCCGGGTCATCTATGGCTACACCTTC. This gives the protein CASSPLPRVIYGYTF.

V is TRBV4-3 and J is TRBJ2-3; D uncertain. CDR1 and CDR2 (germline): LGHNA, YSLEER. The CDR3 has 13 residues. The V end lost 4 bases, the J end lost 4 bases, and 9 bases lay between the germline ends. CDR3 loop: CASSRTVSDTQYF. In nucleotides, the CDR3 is TGCGCCAGCAGCCGCACAGTTTCAGATACGCAGTATTTT.

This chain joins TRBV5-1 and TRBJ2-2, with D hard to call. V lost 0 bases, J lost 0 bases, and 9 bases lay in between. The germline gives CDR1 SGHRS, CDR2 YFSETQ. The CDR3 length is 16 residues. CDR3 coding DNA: TGCGCCAGCAGCTTGGTGGTCAACCCGAACACCGGGGAGCTGTTTTTT. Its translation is CASSLVVNPNTGELFF.

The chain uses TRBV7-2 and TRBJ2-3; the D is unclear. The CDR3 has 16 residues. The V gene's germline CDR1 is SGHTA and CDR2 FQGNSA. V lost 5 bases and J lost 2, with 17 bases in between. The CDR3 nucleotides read TGTGCCAGCAGCCCTCGCCCGGTTCCCACCACAGATACGCAGTATTTT. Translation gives CASSPRPVPTTDTQYF.

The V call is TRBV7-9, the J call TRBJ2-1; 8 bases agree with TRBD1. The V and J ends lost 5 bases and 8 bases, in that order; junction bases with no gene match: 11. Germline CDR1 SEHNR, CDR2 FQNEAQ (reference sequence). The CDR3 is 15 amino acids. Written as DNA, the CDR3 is TGTGCCAGCAGCCCCCCTTCCAGGGGGCTGGATGAGCAGTTCTTC. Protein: CASSPPSRGLDEQFF. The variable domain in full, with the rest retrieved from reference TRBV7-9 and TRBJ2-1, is DTGVSQNPRHKITKRGQNVTFRCDPISEHNRLYWYRQTLGQGPEFLTYFQNEAQLEKSRLLSDRFSAERPKGSFSTLEIQRTEQGDSAMYLCASSPPSRGLDEQFFGPGTRLTVL.

The CDR3 region has the DNA TGCGCCAGCAGCCCCGTCCTGAGGGATCAGCCCCAGCATTTT. Translation gives CASSPVLRDQPQHF. The chain is built from TRBV4-1 and TRBJ1-5; D not resolved. This CDR3 region has 14 residues. Trimming pared 4 bases from V and 5 bases from J, leaving 12 bases between. Germline V lookup: CDR1 MGHRA, CDR2 YSYEKL.

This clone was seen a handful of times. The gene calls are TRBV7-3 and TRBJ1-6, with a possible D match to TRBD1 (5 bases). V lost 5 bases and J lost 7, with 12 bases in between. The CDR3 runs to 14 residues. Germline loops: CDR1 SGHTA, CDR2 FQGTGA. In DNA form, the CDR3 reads TGTGCCAGCAGCCCTCAGGGAAGGAATTCACCCCTCCACTTT. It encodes CASSPQGRNSPLHF.

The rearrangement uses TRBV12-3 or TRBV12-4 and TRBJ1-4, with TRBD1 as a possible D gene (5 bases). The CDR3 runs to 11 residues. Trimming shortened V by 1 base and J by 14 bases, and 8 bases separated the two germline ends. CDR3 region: CASSLGGSLFF. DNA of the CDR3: TGTGCCAGCAGTTTAGGGGGGAGCCTGTTTTTT.

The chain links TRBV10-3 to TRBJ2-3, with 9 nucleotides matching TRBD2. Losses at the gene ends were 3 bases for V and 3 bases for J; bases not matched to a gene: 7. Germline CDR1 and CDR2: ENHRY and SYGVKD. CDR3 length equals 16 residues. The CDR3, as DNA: TGTGCCATCAGTGACTCGAGCGGGAGGAAGACAGATACGCAGTATTTT. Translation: CAISDSSGRKTDTQYF.

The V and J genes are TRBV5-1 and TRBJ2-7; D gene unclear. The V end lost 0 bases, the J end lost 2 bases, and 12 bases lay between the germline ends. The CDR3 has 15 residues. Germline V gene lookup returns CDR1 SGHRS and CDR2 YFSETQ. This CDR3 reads CASSLGFGVTYEQYF. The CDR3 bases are TGCGCCAGCAGCTTGGGGTTTGGGGTAACCTACGAGCAGTACTTC.

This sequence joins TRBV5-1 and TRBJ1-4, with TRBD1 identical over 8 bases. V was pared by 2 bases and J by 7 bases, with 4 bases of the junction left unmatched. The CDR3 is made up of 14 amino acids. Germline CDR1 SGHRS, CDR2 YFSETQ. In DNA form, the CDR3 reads TGCGCCAGCAGCTTAGGACAGGGTTCTGAAAAACTGTTTTTT. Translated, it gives CASSLGQGSEKLFF.

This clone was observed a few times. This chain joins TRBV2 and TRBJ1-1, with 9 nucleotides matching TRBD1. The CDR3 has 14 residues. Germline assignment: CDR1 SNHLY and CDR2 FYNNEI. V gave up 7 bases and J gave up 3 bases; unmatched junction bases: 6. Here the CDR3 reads CASTLTGGDTEAFF. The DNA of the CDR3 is TGTGCCAGCACTTTGACAGGGGGAGACACTGAAGCTTTCTTT.